These T cell receptor beta chains were read from a single sample in a study of T cell repertoires in cytomegalovirus infection. TCRdb redid the calling of the reads with MiXCR, one entry per CDR3 protein. Of fewer than 850,000 distinct CDR3 sequences in the sample, about 28% are singletons; the top ten hold 13%. These receptors' antigens are unknown. Source: cultured CD8+ T cells from PBMCs, taken from culture after CMV antigen stimulation. These receptors were obtained from a human donor in good health (CMV status not recorded). Some clones in this sample may be carry-over from other donors' samples. The CDR3 runs from the conserved cysteine through the conserved F or W. Fields, in order: D gene, clone size, V gene, J gene, CDR3 protein, CDR3 DNA. The D gene is left open where the match is weak. Expanded clones get a size class; other rows say once, few or many, or leave the size out.

D: TRBD2; size: .; V: TRBV12-5; J: TRBJ2-2; CDR3: CASGLPSGATGELFF; DNA: TGTGCTAGTGGTTTGCCTAGCGGGGCCACCGGGGAGCTGTTTTTT
D: TRBD1; size: few; V: TRBV27; J: TRBJ2-2; CDR3: CASTGQPTGELFF; DNA: TGTGCCAGCACGGGACAGCCCACCGGGGAGCTGTTTTTT
D: .; size: few; V: TRBV19; J: TRBJ2-1; CDR3: CASDQGSSYNEQFF; DNA: TGTGCCAGTGATCAGGGAAGCTCCTACAATGAGCAGTTCTTC
D: TRBD1; size: .; V: TRBV9; J: TRBJ1-2; CDR3: CASSVSGTGRNYGYTF; DNA: TGTGCCAGCAGCGTATCTGGGACAGGGAGAAACTATGGCTACACCTTC
D: .; size: .; V: TRBV6-6; J: TRBJ2-5; CDR3: CASSYTLGWTQETQYF; DNA: TGTGCCAGCAGTTACACTCTAGGGTGGACCCAAGAGACCCAGTACTTC
D: TRBD1; size: .; V: TRBV6-2/TRBV6-3; J: TRBJ2-3; CDR3: CASSYPGTGGFDTQYF; DNA: TGTGCCAGCAGTTACCCCGGGACAGGGGGTTTCGATACGCAGTATTTT
D: .; size: .; V: TRBV19; J: TRBJ1-6; CDR3: CASSSSFPSYNSPLHF; DNA: TGTGCCAGTAGTTCAAGCTTCCCATCCTATAATTCACCCCTCCACTTT
D: TRBD1; size: few; V: TRBV7-9; J: TRBJ2-1; CDR3: CASSLAADRDHNEQFF; DNA: TGTGCCAGCAGCTTAGCCGCCGACAGGGACCACAATGAGCAGTTCTTC
D: TRBD2; size: many; V: TRBV4-1; J: TRBJ2-2; CDR3: CASSQGLAGAPTGELFF; DNA: TGCGCCAGCAGCCAAGGCCTAGCGGGGGCCCCCACCGGGGAGCTGTTTTTT
D: .; size: .; V: TRBV7-8; J: TRBJ2-1; CDR3: CASSLAYRDGPYNEQFF; DNA: TGTGCCAGCAGCTTAGCCTATCGGGACGGCCCCTACAATGAGCAGTTCTTC
D: TRBD1; size: .; V: TRBV7-9; J: TRBJ1-3; CDR3: CASRGDSWKATGGNTIYF; DNA: TGTGCCAGCAGGGGGGACAGCTGGAAGGCGACTGGGGGAAACACCATATATTTT
D: .; size: .; V: TRBV7-9; J: TRBJ1-2; CDR3: CASSARISSLGDGYTF; DNA: TGTGCCAGCAGCGCGCGGATATCCTCCTTGGGGGATGGCTACACCTTC
D: TRBD1; size: .; V: TRBV7-9; J: TRBJ2-4; CDR3: CASSPKDRVYRDIQYF; DNA: TGTGCCAGCAGCCCAAAAGACAGGGTGTATAGGGACATTCAGTACTTC
D: .; size: few; V: TRBV5-4; J: TRBJ1-1; CDR3: CASSKNPGSQKSAFF; DNA: TGTGCCAGCAGCAAGAACCCGGGGTCCCAGAAATCGGCTTTCTTT
D: .; size: few; V: TRBV6-2/TRBV6-3; J: TRBJ2-3; CDR3: CASSYFRTPDTQYF; DNA: TGTGCCAGCAGTTACTTCAGGACACCAGATACGCAGTATTTT
D: .; size: .; V: TRBV25-1; J: TRBJ2-5; CDR3: CASSDRTVFDEETQYF; DNA: TGTGCCAGCAGTGACCGGACAGTATTTGACGAAGAGACCCAGTACTTC
D: TRBD1; size: .; V: TRBV2; J: TRBJ1-1; CDR3: CASSGPGAGGNTEAFF; DNA: TGTGCCAGCAGTGGACCGGGGGCAGGGGGGAACACTGAAGCTTTCTTT
D: TRBD1; size: .; V: TRBV4-3; J: TRBJ1-1; CDR3: CASSQDSGGGTEAFF; DNA: TGCGCCAGCAGCCAAGATTCAGGGGGAGGAACTGAAGCTTTCTTT
D: .; size: .; V: TRBV20-1; J: TRBJ2-6; CDR3: CSARDGHHSGANVLTF; DNA: TGCAGTGCTAGAGATGGACACCACTCTGGGGCCAACGTCCTGACTTTC
D: .; size: .; V: TRBV29-1; J: TRBJ2-3; CDR3: CSVEVGRSYTDTQYF; DNA: TGCAGCGTTGAAGTGGGACGGTCCTACACAGATACGCAGTATTTT
D: .; size: many; V: TRBV7-8; J: TRBJ2-2; CDR3: CASDARLGELFF; DNA: TGTGCCAGCGATGCCCGTTTGGGGGAGCTGTTTTTT
D: TRBD1; size: .; V: TRBV15; J: TRBJ1-3; CDR3: CATSPDRASGNTIYF; DNA: TGTGCCACCAGCCCCGACAGGGCCTCTGGAAACACCATATATTTT
D: TRBD2; size: .; V: TRBV10-3; J: TRBJ2-1; CDR3: CAISDKRGTLNEQFF; DNA: TGTGCCATCAGTGACAAGCGGGGAACATTAAATGAGCAGTTCTTC
D: TRBD1; size: few; V: TRBV5-5; J: TRBJ1-1; CDR3: CASSLDDRAFPEAFF; DNA: TGTGCCAGCAGCTTGGACGACAGGGCTTTTCCTGAAGCTTTCTTT
D: TRBD2; size: few; V: TRBV6-2/TRBV6-3; J: TRBJ2-1; CDR3: CASSTRLAGVHNEQFF; DNA: TGTGCCAGCAGCACAAGACTAGCGGGGGTGCACAATGAGCAGTTCTTC
D: TRBD1; size: many; V: TRBV12-3/TRBV12-4; J: TRBJ1-1; CDR3: CASSWAGGTEAFF; DNA: TGTGCCAGCAGTTGGGCAGGGGGCACTGAAGCTTTCTTT
D: .; size: many; V: TRBV7-9; J: TRBJ2-7; CDR3: CASSSEKDSFYEQYF; DNA: TGTGCCAGCAGCTCCGAGAAGGACAGCTTCTACGAGCAGTACTTC
D: .; size: .; V: TRBV6-5; J: TRBJ2-3; CDR3: CASSQDSGLTDTQYF; DNA: TGTGCCAGCAGTCAGGACTCGGGGTTGACAGATACGCAGTATTTT
D: TRBD1; size: .; V: TRBV12-3/TRBV12-4; J: TRBJ1-5; CDR3: CASSISGTGNQPQHF; DNA: TGTGCCAGCAGTATATCCGGGACAGGGAATCAGCCCCAGCATTTT
D: .; size: .; V: TRBV14; J: TRBJ1-5; CDR3: CASSQYNGQPQHF; DNA: TGTGCCAGCAGCCAATATAACGGTCAGCCCCAGCATTTT
D: .; size: .; V: TRBV28; J: TRBJ1-2; CDR3: CASSSPLGRNGYTF; DNA: TGTGCCAGCAGTTCCCCCCTAGGGAGAAATGGCTACACCTTC
D: .; size: .; V: TRBV6-2/TRBV6-3; J: TRBJ2-5; CDR3: CASSYRLDGETQYF; DNA: TGTGCCAGCAGTTACAGACTAGACGGGGAGACCCAGTACTTC
D: .; size: few; V: TRBV15; J: TRBJ2-1; CDR3: CATSRVRGGSYNEQFF; DNA: TGTGCCACCAGCAGAGTCAGGGGTGGCTCCTACAATGAGCAGTTCTTC
D: .; size: .; V: TRBV10-3; J: TRBJ2-1; CDR3: CAISESGRGSYNEQFF; DNA: TGTGCCATCAGTGAGTCGGGCAGGGGATCCTACAATGAGCAGTTCTTC
D: .; size: .; V: TRBV2; J: TRBJ2-5; CDR3: CASSALTEQETQYF; DNA: TGTGCCAGCAGTGCCCTAACGGAGCAAGAGACCCAGTACTTC
D: .; size: .; V: TRBV5-4; J: TRBJ2-3; CDR3: CASSHKGGTDTQYF; DNA: TGTGCCAGCAGCCACAAAGGAGGAACAGATACGCAGTATTTT
D: .; size: .; V: TRBV19; J: TRBJ1-1; CDR3: CASSEFQVTEAFF; DNA: TGTGCCAGTAGTGAATTTCAGGTCACTGAAGCTTTCTTT
D: TRBD2; size: .; V: TRBV11-2; J: TRBJ2-2; CDR3: CASSPVISGATNTGELFF; DNA: TGTGCCAGCAGCCCCGTGATTAGCGGGGCAACGAACACCGGGGAGCTGTTTTTT
D: .; size: .; V: TRBV19; J: TRBJ2-7; CDR3: CASSILPEDEQYF; DNA: TGTGCCAGTAGTATCCTCCCCGAGGACGAGCAGTACTTC
D: .; size: .; V: TRBV11-2; J: TRBJ1-2; CDR3: CASSLGTLGYTF; DNA: TGTGCCAGCAGCTTAGGGACGTTAGGCTACACCTTC
D: .; size: few; V: TRBV4-1; J: TRBJ2-7; CDR3: CASSQDKGRTYEQYF; DNA: TGCGCCAGCAGCCAAGACAAGGGACGGACCTACGAGCAGTACTTC
D: .; size: .; V: TRBV12-3/TRBV12-4; J: TRBJ1-1; CDR3: CASSTRPSGLGSEAFF; DNA: TGTGCCAGCAGTACCCGCCCCTCGGGGCTCGGATCTGAAGCTTTCTTT
D: TRBD1; size: .; V: TRBV7-9; J: TRBJ1-1; CDR3: CASSLAGQGTFF; DNA: TGTGCCAGCAGCTTAGCGGGACAGGGTACATTCTTT
D: .; size: .; V: TRBV6-1; J: TRBJ2-1; CDR3: CASSQNRRSSYNEQFF; DNA: TGTGCCAGCAGTCAAAACAGGCGAAGCTCCTACAATGAGCAGTTCTTC
D: .; size: few; V: TRBV19; J: TRBJ1-2; CDR3: CASTYREDTYGYTF; DNA: TGTGCCAGTACCTACAGAGAAGACACTTATGGCTACACCTTC
D: TRBD1; size: few; V: TRBV7-6; J: TRBJ1-1; CDR3: CASSLGDRVPGTEAFF; DNA: TGTGCCAGCAGCTTAGGGGACAGGGTTCCTGGGACTGAAGCTTTCTTT
D: .; size: .; V: TRBV27; J: TRBJ2-2; CDR3: CASSLFPSQGSGELFF; DNA: TGTGCCAGCAGTTTATTCCCCTCTCAGGGGTCCGGGGAGCTGTTTTTT